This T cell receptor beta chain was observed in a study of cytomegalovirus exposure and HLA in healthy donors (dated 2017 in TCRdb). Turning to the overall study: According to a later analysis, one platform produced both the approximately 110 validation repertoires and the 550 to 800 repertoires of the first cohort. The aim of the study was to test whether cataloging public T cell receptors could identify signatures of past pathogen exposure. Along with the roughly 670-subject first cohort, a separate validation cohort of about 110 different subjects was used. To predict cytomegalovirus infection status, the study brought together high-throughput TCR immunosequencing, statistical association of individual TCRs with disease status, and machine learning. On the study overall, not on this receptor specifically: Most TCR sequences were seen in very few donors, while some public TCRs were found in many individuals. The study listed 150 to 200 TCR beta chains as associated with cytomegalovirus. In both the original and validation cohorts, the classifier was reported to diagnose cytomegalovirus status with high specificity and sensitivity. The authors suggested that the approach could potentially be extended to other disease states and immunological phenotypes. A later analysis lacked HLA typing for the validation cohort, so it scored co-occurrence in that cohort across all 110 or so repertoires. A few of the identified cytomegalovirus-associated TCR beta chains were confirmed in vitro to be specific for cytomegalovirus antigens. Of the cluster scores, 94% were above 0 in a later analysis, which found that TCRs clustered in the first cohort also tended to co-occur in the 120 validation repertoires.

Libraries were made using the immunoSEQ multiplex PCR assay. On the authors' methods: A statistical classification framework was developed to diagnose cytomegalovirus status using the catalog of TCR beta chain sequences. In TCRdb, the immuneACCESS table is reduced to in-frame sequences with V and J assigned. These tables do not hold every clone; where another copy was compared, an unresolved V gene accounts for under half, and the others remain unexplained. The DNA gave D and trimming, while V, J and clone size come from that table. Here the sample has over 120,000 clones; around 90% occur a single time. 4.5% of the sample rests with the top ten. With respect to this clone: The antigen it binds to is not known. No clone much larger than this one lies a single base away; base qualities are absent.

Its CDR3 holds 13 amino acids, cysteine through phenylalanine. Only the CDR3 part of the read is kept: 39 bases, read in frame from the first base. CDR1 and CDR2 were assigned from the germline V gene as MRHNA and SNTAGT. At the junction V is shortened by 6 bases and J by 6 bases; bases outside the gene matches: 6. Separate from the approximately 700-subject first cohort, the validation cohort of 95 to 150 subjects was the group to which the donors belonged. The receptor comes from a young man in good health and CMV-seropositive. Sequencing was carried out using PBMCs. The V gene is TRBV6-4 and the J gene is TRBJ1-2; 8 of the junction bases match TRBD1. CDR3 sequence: CASRMTGADGYTF. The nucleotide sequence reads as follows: TGTGCCAGCAGGATGACAGGGGCGGATGGCTACACCTTC.